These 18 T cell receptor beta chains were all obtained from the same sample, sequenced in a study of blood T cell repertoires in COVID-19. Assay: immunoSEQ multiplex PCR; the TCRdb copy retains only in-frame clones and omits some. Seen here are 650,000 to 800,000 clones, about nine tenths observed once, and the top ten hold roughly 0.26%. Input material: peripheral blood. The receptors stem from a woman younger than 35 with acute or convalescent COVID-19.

Here the CDR3 reads CASSQEWGRADTQYF. The CDR3 nucleotides read TGTGCCAGCAGCCAAGAGTGGGGGAGGGCAGATACGCAGTATTTT. The chain recombines TRBV3-1 (or the pseudogene TRBV3-2) with TRBJ2-3; 7 nucleotides align to TRBD2. The CDR3 spans 15 residues. Germline V lookup: CDR1 LGHDT, CDR2 YNNKEL (reference sequence). J lost 4 bases, V lost 0 bases, and 4 bases had no gene match.

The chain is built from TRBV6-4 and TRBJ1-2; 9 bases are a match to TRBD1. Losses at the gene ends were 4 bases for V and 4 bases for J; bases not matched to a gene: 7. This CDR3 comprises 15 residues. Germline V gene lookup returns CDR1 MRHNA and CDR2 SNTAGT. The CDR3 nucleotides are TGTGCCAGCAGTGCTTCAACAGGGGGCACCTATGGCTACACCTTC. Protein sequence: CASSASTGGTYGYTF.

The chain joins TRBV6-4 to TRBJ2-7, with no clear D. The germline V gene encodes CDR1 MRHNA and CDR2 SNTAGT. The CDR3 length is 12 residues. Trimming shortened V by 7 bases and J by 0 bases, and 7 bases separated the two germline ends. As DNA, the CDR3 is TGTGCCAGCACGGCAGGCTCCTACGAGCAGTACTTC. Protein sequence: CASTAGSYEQYF.

The CDR3 region is CASRPGTVNYGYTF. In nucleotides, the CDR3 is TGTGCCAGCAGACCTGGGACAGTTAACTATGGCTACACCTTC. This chain joins TRBV2 and TRBJ1-2; 7 bases are a match to TRBD1. The CDR3 is made up of 14 amino acids. In germline, CDR1 is SNHLY, CDR2 FYNNEI. Germline trimming cut 6 bases from V and 1 base from J; bases unmatched to any gene: 5.

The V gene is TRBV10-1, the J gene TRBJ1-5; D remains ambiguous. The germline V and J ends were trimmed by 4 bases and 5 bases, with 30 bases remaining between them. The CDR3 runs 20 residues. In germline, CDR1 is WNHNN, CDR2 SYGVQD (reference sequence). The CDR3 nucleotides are TGCGCCAGCAGTGGTTACGAACTCTTTTGCCCCGGCGGAAGAGATCAGCCCCAGCATTTT. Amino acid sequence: CASSGYELFCPGGRDQPQHF.

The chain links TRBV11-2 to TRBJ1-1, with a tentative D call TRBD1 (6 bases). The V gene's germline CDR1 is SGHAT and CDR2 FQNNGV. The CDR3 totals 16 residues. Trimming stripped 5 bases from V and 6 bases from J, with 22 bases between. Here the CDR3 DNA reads TGTGCCAGCAGCCAGTCTTCCACCGGGACACCGGCTGAAGCTTTCTTT. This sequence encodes CASSQSSTGTPAEAFF.

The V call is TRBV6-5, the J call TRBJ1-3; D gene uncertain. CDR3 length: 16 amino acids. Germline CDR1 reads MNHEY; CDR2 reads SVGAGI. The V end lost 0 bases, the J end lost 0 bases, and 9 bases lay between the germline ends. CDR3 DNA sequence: TGTGCCAGCAGTTACTCTGTGGAGAGCTCTGGAAACACCATATATTTT. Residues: CASSYSVESSGNTIYF.

The CDR3 nucleotides read TGTGCCAGCAGCGTAGCTTCCCCTAGAGGCTCTGGAAACACCATATATTTT. It codes for CASSVASPRGSGNTIYF. J is TRBJ1-3 and V is TRBV9; D is unclear. The V and J ends lost 0 bases and 0 bases respectively, with 13 bases between them. CDR1 is SGDLS and CDR2 is YYNGEE in the germline V gene. The length of the CDR3 is 17 residues.

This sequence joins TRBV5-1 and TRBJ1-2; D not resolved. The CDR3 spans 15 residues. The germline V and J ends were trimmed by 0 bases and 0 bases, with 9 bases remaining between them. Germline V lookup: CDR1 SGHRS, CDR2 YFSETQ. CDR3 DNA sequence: TGCGCCAGCAGCTTGGAAGGAGGAACTAACTATGGCTACACCTTC. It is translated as CASSLEGGTNYGYTF.

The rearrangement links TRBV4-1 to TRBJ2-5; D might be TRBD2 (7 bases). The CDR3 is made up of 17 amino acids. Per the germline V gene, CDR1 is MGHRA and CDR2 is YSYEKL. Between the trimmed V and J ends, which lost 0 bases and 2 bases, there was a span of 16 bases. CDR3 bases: TGCGCCAGCAGCCAAGATCCGCGGGGGCGAGGGCAAGAGACCCAGTACTTC. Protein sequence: CASSQDPRGRGQETQYF.

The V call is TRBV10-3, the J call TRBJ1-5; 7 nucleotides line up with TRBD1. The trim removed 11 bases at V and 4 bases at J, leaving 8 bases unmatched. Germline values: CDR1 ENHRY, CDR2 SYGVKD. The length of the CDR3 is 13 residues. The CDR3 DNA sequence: TGTGCCTCGTCCGGGACAGATAATCAGCCCCAGCATTTT. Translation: CASSGTDNQPQHF.

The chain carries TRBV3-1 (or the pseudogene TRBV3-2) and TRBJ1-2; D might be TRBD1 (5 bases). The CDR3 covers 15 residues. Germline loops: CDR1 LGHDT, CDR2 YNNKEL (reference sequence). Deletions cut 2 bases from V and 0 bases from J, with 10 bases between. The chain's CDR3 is CASSQIGTPNYGYTF. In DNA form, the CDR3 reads TGTGCCAGCAGCCAAATAGGGACTCCTAACTATGGCTACACCTTC.

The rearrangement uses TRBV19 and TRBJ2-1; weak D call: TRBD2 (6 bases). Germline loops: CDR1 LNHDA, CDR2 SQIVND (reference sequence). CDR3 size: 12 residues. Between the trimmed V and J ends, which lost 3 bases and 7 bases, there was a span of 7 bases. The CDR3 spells CASSMEGNEQFF. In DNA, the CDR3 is TGTGCCAGTAGTATGGAGGGGAATGAGCAGTTCTTC.

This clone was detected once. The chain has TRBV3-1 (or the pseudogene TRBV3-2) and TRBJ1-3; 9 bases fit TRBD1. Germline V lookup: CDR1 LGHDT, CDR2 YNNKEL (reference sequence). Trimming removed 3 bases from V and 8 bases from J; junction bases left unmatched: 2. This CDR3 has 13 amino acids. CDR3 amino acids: CASSQGQGDTIYF. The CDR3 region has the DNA TGTGCCAGCAGCCAGGGACAGGGAGACACCATATATTTT.

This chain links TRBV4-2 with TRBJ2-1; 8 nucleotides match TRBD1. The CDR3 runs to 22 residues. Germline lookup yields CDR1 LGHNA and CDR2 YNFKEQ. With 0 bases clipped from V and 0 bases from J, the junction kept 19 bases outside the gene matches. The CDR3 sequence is CASSQEGVGQGAALPSYNEQFF. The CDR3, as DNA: TGTGCCAGCAGCCAAGAAGGAGTGGGGCAGGGGGCCGCTCTCCCCTCCTACAATGAGCAGTTCTTC.

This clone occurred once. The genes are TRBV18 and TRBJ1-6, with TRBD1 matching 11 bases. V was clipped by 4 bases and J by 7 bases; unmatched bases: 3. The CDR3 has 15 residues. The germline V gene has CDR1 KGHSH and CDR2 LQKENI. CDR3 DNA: TGTGCCAGCTCACGGGGACAGGGGGAAAATTCACCCCTCCACTTT. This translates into CASSRGQGENSPLHF.

Written as DNA, the CDR3 is TGTGCCAGCAGCGCGGCGGACAGGCCGGTCTTGTACGAGCAGTACTTC. The encoded protein is CASSAADRPVLYEQYF. V is TRBV9 and J is TRBJ2-7; 7 nucleotides agree with TRBD1. The CDR3 spans 16 residues. J lost 4 bases, V lost 3 bases, and 13 bases had no gene match. CDR1 is SGDLS, CDR2 YYNGEE, per germline.

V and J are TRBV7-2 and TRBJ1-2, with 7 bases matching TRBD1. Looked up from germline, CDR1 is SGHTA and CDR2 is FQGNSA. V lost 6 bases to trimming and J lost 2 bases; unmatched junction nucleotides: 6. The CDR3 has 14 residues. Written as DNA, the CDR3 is TGTGCCAGCAGTCCAGAACAGGGGAACTATGGCTACACCTTC. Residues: CASSPEQGNYGYTF.